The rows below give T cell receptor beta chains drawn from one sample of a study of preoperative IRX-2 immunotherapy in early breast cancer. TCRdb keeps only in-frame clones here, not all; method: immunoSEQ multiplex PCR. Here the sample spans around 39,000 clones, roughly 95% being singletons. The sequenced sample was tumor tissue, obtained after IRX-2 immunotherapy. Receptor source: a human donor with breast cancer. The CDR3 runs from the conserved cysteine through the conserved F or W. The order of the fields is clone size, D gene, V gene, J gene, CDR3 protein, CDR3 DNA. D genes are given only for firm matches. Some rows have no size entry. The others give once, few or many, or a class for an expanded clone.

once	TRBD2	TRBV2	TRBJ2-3	CASSEGGTDTQYF	TGTGCCAGCAGTGAGGGGGGGACAGATACGCAGTATTTT
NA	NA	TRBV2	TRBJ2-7	CASAGAAEKYEQYF	TGTGCCAGTGCGGGTGCGGCCGAGAAATACGAGCAGTACTTC
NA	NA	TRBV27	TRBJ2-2	CASSLLRGAGELFF	TGTGCCAGCAGTTTATTGAGGGGCGCCGGGGAGCTGTTTTTT
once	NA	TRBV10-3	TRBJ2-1	CAIWAGEVQFF	TGTGCCATCTGGGCGGGTGAAGTGCAGTTCTTC
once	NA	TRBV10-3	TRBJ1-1	CAIMRELGTEAFF	TGTGCCATCATGAGGGAGCTTGGCACTGAAGCTTTCTTT
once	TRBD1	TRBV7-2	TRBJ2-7	CASSLRDRESRDF	TGTGCCAGCAGCTTAAGGGACAGAGAAAGCAGAGACTTC
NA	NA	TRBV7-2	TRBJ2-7	CASSSPGLSHEQYF	TGTGCCAGCAGCTCGCCGGGGTTGTCCCACGAGCAGTACTTC
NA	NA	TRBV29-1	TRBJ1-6	CSASTGVNSPLHF	TGCAGCGCGTCCACGGGGGTTAATTCACCCCTCCACTTT
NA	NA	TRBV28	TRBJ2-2	CASSLLGPGELFF	TGTGCCAGCAGTCTCCTGGGACCCGGGGAGCTGTTTTTT
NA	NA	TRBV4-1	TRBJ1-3	CASSQLGGRGNTIYF	TGCGCCAGCAGCCAACTTGGCGGACGGGGAAACACCATATATTTT
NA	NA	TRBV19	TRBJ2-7	CASSWRDGGEQYF	TGTGCCAGTAGTTGGCGCGACGGGGGCGAGCAGTACTTC
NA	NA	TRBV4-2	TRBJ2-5	CASSQEREGALLQETQYF	TGTGCCAGCAGCCAAGAGAGGGAGGGGGCACTACTGCAAGAGACCCAGTACTTC